The 15 T cell receptor beta chains given below trace back to one sample, sequenced in a study of tumor-infiltrating lymphocytes in primary liver carcinoma. Bulk tissue was left unsorted, and RNA and DNA were co-extracted from approximately 20-30 mg of it. Total RNA amounting to roughly 450 ng was the source from which TCR beta cDNA was made with a constant-region primer. Slightly modified ARM-PCR, run as three nested multiplex PCR rounds, produced the TCR beta libraries. Rounds one and two of PCR, each of about 10 cycles, were primed with TRBV1-TRBV30 forward primers and a C-beta reverse primer. TCRdb fed the multiplex PCR reads into MiXCR, producing one record per CDR3 protein. The sample has under 130,000 distinct CDR3 sequences, about four fifths seen once. Sequencing was done on a sample of liver tumor tissue from sampling region 3. The subset is: tumor region T3, left-lateral pole. The receptors come from a man aged 35 to 55 with primary liver carcinoma and hepatitis B virus infection.

Regarding this clonotype: Because the CDR3 is missing its conserved closing phenylalanine or tryptophan, this is likely a read error. The V and J genes are TRBV29-1 and TRBJ1-1, with a tentative D call TRBD1 (5 bases). Germline V gene lookup returns CDR1 SQVTM and CDR2 ANQGSEA. The CDR3 loop spans 12 amino acids. CDR3 coding DNA: TGCAGCGTCTCTCAGGGCAGTACTGGAGCTTTCTAT. Its translation is CSVSQGSTGAFY.

Comments on this clonotype: Compared with germline, one end of the junction differs, possibly owing to a read error. The gene calls are TRBV6-5 and TRBJ1-3; 8 nucleotides align to TRBD1. The CDR3 has 18 amino acids. Germline CDR1 is MNHEY and CDR2 is SVGAGI. The CDR3: CASSSARDRIISGNTIYF. The CDR3, as DNA: TGTGCCAGTAGTTCTGCCAGGGACAGGATCATCTCTGGAAACACCATATATTTT.

Notes on this clonotype: A junction end diverges from the germline sequence, so it may reflect a read error. This chain joins TRBV4-3 and TRBJ2-1; a possible D gene is TRBD2 (5 bases). The CDR3 covers 16 residues. In germline, CDR1 is LGHNA, CDR2 YSLEER. This CDR3 is CASSQDVADSYNERFF. CDR3 in DNA: TGCGCCAGCAGCCAAGATGTGGCGGACTCCTACAATGAGCGGTTCTTC.

As for this clonotype: An end of the junction does not agree with germline; a read error may underlie this. The J gene is TRBJ2-7, the V gene TRBV14, with 7 bases matching TRBD2. CDR1 is SGHDN, CDR2 FVKESK, per germline. This CDR3 is built from 14 residues. The CDR3 DNA reads as TGTACCAGCAGCCAAGCGGGGATCTCCTACGAGCAGTATTTC. Its protein is CTSSQAGISYEQYF.

As for this clonotype: One end of the junction fails to match germline, which may point to a read error. This sequence joins TRBV29-1 and TRBJ2-1, with 10 nucleotides matching TRBD2. The length of the CDR3 is 15 residues. CDR1 and CDR2 from the germline V gene are SQVTM and ANQGSEA. The CDR3 region is CSVGQAGGFYNEQYF. The CDR3 bases are TGCAGCGTTGGACAAGCGGGAGGGTTCTACAATGAGCAATACTTC.

In regard to this clonotype: The junction shows a germline mismatch at one end, possibly a read error. The rearrangement joins TRBV6-2 or TRBV6-3 to TRBJ2-3; tentatively, D is TRBD2 (6 bases). Germline V CDR1 and CDR2: MNHEY, SVGEGT. CDR3 length: 14 residues. The CDR3 reads CASGSPRDSEAQYF. Written as DNA, the CDR3 is TGTGCCAGCGGTTCGCCCCGGGACTCCGAAGCGCAATATTTT.

Points on this clonotype: At one end the junction does not follow the germline gene, possibly because of a read error. The chain carries TRBV7-9 and TRBJ2-3, with 9 bases matching TRBD1. This CDR3 comprises 15 residues. Germline values: CDR1 SEHNR, CDR2 FQNEAQ (reference sequence). The CDR3 is CAISSDRGGAGTQYF. DNA of the CDR3: TGTGCCATCAGCTCGGACAGGGGCGGAGCAGGTACGCAGTATTTT.

Regarding this clonotype: A read error may produce the germline difference seen at one junction end. V gene TRBV29-1 combines with J gene TRBJ1-2, with D possibly TRBD1 on 6 matching bases. This CDR3 has 13 residues. Germline V gene sequence: CDR1 SQVTM, CDR2 ANQGSEA. CDR3 residues: CSIFGQTNYGYTF. As DNA, the CDR3 is TGCAGCATTTTCGGACAGACTAACTATGGTTACACCTTC.

The V call is TRBV11-3, the J call TRBJ2-7, with D possibly TRBD1 on 6 matching bases. Germline V gene data show CDR1 as SGHNT and CDR2 as YENEEA. This CDR3 has 15 amino acids. V was cut by 0 bases and J by 5 bases, with 14 bases left in between. The CDR3 loop reads CASSLDTGTPNEQYF. CDR3 in DNA: TGTGCCAGCAGCTTAGATACCGGGACACCAAACGAGCAGTACTTC. The whole variable domain, remainder taken from reference TRBV11-3 and TRBJ2-7, is EAGVVQSPRYKIIEKKQPVAFWCNPISGHNTLYWYLQNLGQGPELLIRYENEEAVDDSQLPKDRFSAERLKGVDSTLKIQPAELGDSAVYLCASSLDTGTPNEQYFGPGTRLTVT.

As regards this clonotype: The junction departs from the called germline gene at one end, perhaps through a read error. The chain links TRBV29-1 to TRBJ2-7; D gene uncertain. The germline gives CDR1 SQVTM, CDR2 ANQGSEA. The CDR3 is 12 amino acids. CDR3: CNVESAPYERYF. Written as DNA, the CDR3 is TGCAACGTTGAATCAGCCCCCTACGAGCGGTACTTC.

The V call is TRBV29-1, the J call TRBJ1-2; possibly TRBD1 for D (6 bases). This CDR3 has 18 residues. The ends were cut back, 5 bases at V and 0 bases at J, with 25 bases in the middle. Germline CDR1 is SQVTM and CDR2 is ANQGSEA. The CDR3 DNA sequence: TGCAGCGTTCGGGCACTAACAGGGACTCAAGTGGCTAACTATGGCTACACCTTC. It is translated as CSVRALTGTQVANYGYTF.

Comment on this clonotype: This could be a read error, since a much larger clone is one nucleotide away. This chain connects TRBV24-1 to TRBJ2-5, with 8 bases fitting TRBD2. Germline V gene data show CDR1 as KGHDR and CDR2 as SFDVKD. With 3 bases clipped from V and 9 bases from J, the junction kept 14 bases outside the gene matches. CDR3 length: 16 amino acids. For the CDR3, the DNA is TGTGCCACCAGTGATCCCCTCGCGGGGGGAGGAAAGGCCCAGTACTTC. Its translation: CATSDPLAGGGKAQYF.

This clonotype was seen once. The CDR3 here is CASSVDRAGADVLTF. The DNA of the CDR3 is TGTGCCAGCAGCGTTGACAGGGCTGGGGCTGACGTCCTGACTTTC. The rearrangement uses TRBV11-2 and TRBJ2-6; 7 bases align to TRBD1. The germline CDR1 and CDR2 sequences are SGHAT and FQNNGV. CDR3 length equals 15 residues. The V segment lost 5 bases and the J segment 11 bases; nucleotides outside the gene matches: 12.

With respect to this clonotype: The germline gene is not matched at one end of the junction; a read error may be the cause. CDR3 sequence: CSVDTGTNTGKLFF. In nucleotides, the CDR3 is TGCAGCGTTGACACAGGGACGAACACCGGGAAGCTGTTTTTT. The chain has TRBV29-1 and TRBJ2-2; maybe TRBD1 (6 bases). CDR3 length: 14 residues. Germline V CDR1 and CDR2: SQVTM, ANQGSEA.

A remark on this clonotype: The CDR3 does not end in the conserved phenylalanine or tryptophan, so this is likely a read error. This chain uses TRBV5-4 with TRBJ2-1, with D uncertain. The V end lost 5 bases, the J end lost 9 bases, and 18 bases lay between the germline ends. The CDR3 length is 14 residues. Germline lookup yields CDR1 SGHNT and CDR2 YYREEE (reference sequence). CDR3 residues: CASRDCSRSSEQFL. DNA for the CDR3: TGTGCCAGCAGAGATTGTAGTCGTAGTAGTGAGCAGTTCTTA.